These 20 T cell receptor beta chains share one sample of origin, sequenced in a study of blood T cell repertoires in COVID-19. Sequencing used immunoSEQ multiplex PCR; TCRdb keeps in-frame clones, though not all of them. The table has approximately 100,000 clones, 84% seen once. Sequencing input: peripheral blood. The receptors were sampled from a human donor in a cohort sampled during active COVID-19.

The chain employs TRBV19 and TRBJ1-5, with TRBD1 matching 7 bases. CDR1 is LNHDA, CDR2 SQIVND, per germline (reference sequence). J was trimmed by 0 bases and V by 5 bases; bases with no gene match: 13. The CDR3 spans 18 residues. The CDR3 region is CASSSEGAFSYSNQPQHF. The CDR3 bases are TGTGCCAGTAGTTCAGAGGGGGCATTTTCCTATAGCAATCAGCCCCAGCATTTT.

V gene TRBV2 combines with J gene TRBJ1-3; the D gene is possibly TRBD1 (5 bases). Germline loops: CDR1 SNHLY, CDR2 FYNNEI. This CDR3 contains 15 residues. V was trimmed by 2 bases and J by 0 bases, leaving 8 bases between them. The chain's CDR3 is CASSERGASGNTIYF. In nucleotides, the CDR3 is TGTGCCAGCAGTGAAAGGGGCGCCTCTGGAAACACCATATATTTT.

The chain combines TRBV14 with TRBJ2-2; no clear D gene. Trimming cost V 6 bases and J 5 bases, with 7 bases left between them. The CDR3 totals 12 residues. CDR1 is SGHDN and CDR2 is FVKESK in the germline V gene. Written as DNA, the CDR3 is TGTGCCAGCAGTCTGAGAACCGGGGAGCTGTTTTTT. Its protein is CASSLRTGELFF.

The gene calls are TRBV30 and TRBJ1-6, with TRBD1 identical over 8 bases. The CDR3 spans 16 residues. V was pared by 6 bases and J by 4 bases, with 11 bases of the junction left unmatched. The germline V gene encodes CDR1 GTSNPN and CDR2 SVGIG (reference sequence). The CDR3 DNA is TGTGCCTGTAAAACCCAGGGGGCTGGTTATAATTCACCCCTCCACTTT. It yields the protein CACKTQGAGYNSPLHF.

Of note for this clone: At one of its ends the junction is not consistent with the germline gene, which may arise from a read error. The V gene is TRBV7-2, the J gene TRBJ2-3; maybe TRBD2 (6 bases). The germline V gene has CDR1 SGHTA and CDR2 FQGNSA. The CDR3 runs to 13 residues. Here the CDR3 reads CASSLVGGLATPF. The CDR3 DNA reads TGTGCCAGCAGCTTAGTTGGGGGACTGGCAACCCCCTTT.

The chain has TRBV29-1 and TRBJ1-2; D might be TRBD1 (5 bases). This CDR3 is 12 amino acids long. Germline V gives CDR1 SQVTM, CDR2 ANQGSEA. Deletions cut 5 bases from V and 8 bases from J, with 15 bases between. CDR3 sequence reads: CSVRQGKGGYTF. In nucleotides, the CDR3 is TGCAGCGTTAGGCAGGGTAAAGGCGGCTACACCTTC. Supplemented by reference TRBV29-1 and TRBJ1-2, the full variable domain reads SAVISQKPSRDICQRGTSLTIQCQVDSQVTMMFWYRQQPGQSLTLIATANQGSEATYESGFVIDKFPISRPNLTFSTLTVSNMSPEDSSIYLCSVRQGKGGYTFGSGTRLTVV.

The chain combines TRBV15 with TRBJ1-5; 7 nucleotides align to TRBD1. The germline CDR1 and CDR2 sequences are LNHNV and YYDKDF (reference sequence). The length of the CDR3 is 15 residues. The trim removed 0 bases at V and 6 bases at J, leaving 5 bases unmatched. The CDR3, as DNA: TGTGCCACCAGCAGAGATGCACAGGGGAGTCAGCCCCAGCATTTT. Protein sequence: CATSRDAQGSQPQHF.

V is TRBV7-9 and J is TRBJ2-1; tentative D call: TRBD2 (6 bases). V lost 5 bases to trimming and J lost 9 bases, with 20 bases between them. The CDR3 extends over 15 amino acids. In germline, CDR1 is SEHNR, CDR2 FQNEAQ (reference sequence). In DNA form, the CDR3 reads TGTGCCAGCAGCCGACCTGGGGCGGGACCGTCTGAGCAGTTCTTC. It yields the protein CASSRPGAGPSEQFF.

The chain is built from TRBV3-1 (or the pseudogene TRBV3-2) and TRBJ1-2; perhaps TRBD1 as D (5 bases). The CDR3 length is 14 residues. CDR1 and CDR2 from the germline V gene are LGHDT and YNNKEL (reference sequence). Trimming pared 2 bases from V and 2 bases from J, leaving 9 bases between. This CDR3 is CASSQRTQNYGYTF. As DNA, the CDR3 is TGTGCCAGCAGCCAAAGGACACAGAACTATGGCTACACCTTC.

The rearrangement uses TRBV4-2 and TRBJ1-5, with 9 positions matching TRBD1. CDR3 size: 14 residues. From germline, CDR1 is LGHNA and CDR2 YNFKEQ. The trim removed 4 bases at V and 5 bases at J, leaving 3 bases unmatched. For the CDR3, the DNA is TGTGCCAGCAGCCGAGACAGGGGGGATCAGCCCCAGCATTTT. It translates to CASSRDRGDQPQHF.

The chain is built from TRBV19 and TRBJ1-5; D is unclear. Germline V gene lookup returns CDR1 LNHDA and CDR2 SQIVND (reference sequence). The CDR3 has 12 residues. Trimming pared 7 bases from V and 7 bases from J, leaving 11 bases between. The CDR3 DNA is TGTGCCAGTACCGCTTACGGGCAGCCCCAGCATTTT. Amino acids: CASTAYGQPQHF.

J is TRBJ1-1 and V is TRBV6-2 or TRBV6-3; the match to TRBD1 covers 7 bases. V gave up 5 bases and J gave up 3 bases; unmatched junction bases: 9. CDR1 MNHEY and CDR2 SVGEGT come from the germline V gene. This CDR3 is 15 amino acids long. The CDR3 here is CASSRHRGEYTEAFF. The CDR3 nucleotides are TGTGCCAGCAGTCGCCACAGGGGAGAATACACTGAAGCTTTCTTT.

This clone was found a few times. The chain carries TRBV7-8 and TRBJ2-5, with a weak D call TRBD2 (7 bases). The CDR3 sequence is 18 residues long. Germline loops: CDR1 SGHVS, CDR2 FQNEAQ. Trimming removed 4 bases at V and 5 bases at J, with 26 bases between. The chain's CDR3 is CASSWGALRGQAGETQYF. Written as DNA, the CDR3 is TGTGCCAGCAGCTGGGGGGCGCTGCGGGGCCAAGCGGGGGAGACCCAGTACTTC.

J is TRBJ1-2 and V is TRBV16, with a possible D match to TRBD1 (6 bases). The ends were cut back, 2 bases at V and 7 bases at J, with 14 bases in the middle. The CDR3 contains 14 residues. The germline CDR1 and CDR2 sequences are KGHSY and FQNENV. The CDR3: CASSQDSGAAGYTF. The CDR3 DNA reads as TGTGCCAGCAGCCAAGACTCAGGGGCTGCTGGCTACACCTTC.

This clone was observed once. V gene TRBV5-1 combines with J gene TRBJ2-1; 9 bases are shared with TRBD2. Losses at the gene ends were 0 bases for V and 6 bases for J; bases not matched to a gene: 4. The CDR3 sequence is 15 residues long. Germline V gene data show CDR1 as SGHRS and CDR2 as YFSETQ. The CDR3 DNA sequence: TGCGCCAGCAGCTTGGGGCGGGGGGGCGTCAATGAGCAGTTCTTC. Its translation: CASSLGRGGVNEQFF. The complete variable domain, with remaining parts taken from reference TRBV5-1 and TRBJ2-1, reads KAGVTQTPRYLIKTRGQQVTLSCSPISGHRSVSWYQQTPGQGLQFLFEYFSETQRNKGNFPGRFSGRQFSNSRSEMNVSTLELGDSALYLCASSLGRGGVNEQFFGPGTRLTVL.

V gene TRBV27 combines with J gene TRBJ2-5; 11 nucleotides match TRBD1. CDR1 MNHEY and CDR2 SMNVEV come from the germline V gene (reference sequence). With V trimmed by 4 bases and J by 4 bases, 2 bases remained unmatched. The CDR3 is made up of 14 amino acids. The CDR3 sequence is CASSSGTGGETQYF. The CDR3 DNA reads TGTGCCAGCAGTTCCGGGACAGGGGGAGAGACCCAGTACTTC.

This rearrangement joins TRBV5-6 to TRBJ2-6; D is possibly TRBD1 (6 bases). The V end lost 4 bases, the J end lost 6 bases, and 14 bases lay between the germline ends. The germline gives CDR1 SGHDT, CDR2 YYEEEE. This CDR3 has 15 residues. The CDR3 DNA sequence: TGTGCCAGCAGCCCTGGCCTGGGGGCGGCCAACGTCCTGACTTTC. This gives the protein CASSPGLGAANVLTF.

This chain links TRBV5-1 with TRBJ2-3, with 7 bases identical to TRBD1. Per germline, CDR1 SGHRS and CDR2 YFSETQ. The length of the CDR3 is 14 residues. Trimming took 6 bases from V and 4 from J; bases not matched to a gene: 8. CDR3 sequence (DNA): TGCGCCAGCATCCCGGGACAGCGGTCAGATACGCAGTATTTT. This codes for CASIPGQRSDTQYF.

The V and J genes are TRBV7-6 and TRBJ2-1, with TRBD2 identical over 12 bases. Germline V gives CDR1 SGHVS, CDR2 FNYEAQ. V dropped 4 bases and J dropped 9; count of bases not matched to a gene: 7. CDR3 length: 15 residues. In nucleotides, the CDR3 is TGTGCCAGCAGCTCTTCTAGCGGGGGGGCCTCTGAGCAGTTCTTC. This translates into CASSSSSGGASEQFF.

The chain has TRBV10-2 and TRBJ2-7; 9 nucleotides agree with TRBD1. CDR1 and CDR2 (germline): WSHSY, SAAADI. The CDR3 consists of 13 residues. Losses at the gene ends were 7 bases for V and 2 bases for J; bases not matched to a gene: 3. CDR3 in amino acids: CASKGTGPYEQYF. CDR3 nucleotide sequence: TGCGCCAGCAAAGGGACAGGGCCCTACGAGCAGTACTTC.